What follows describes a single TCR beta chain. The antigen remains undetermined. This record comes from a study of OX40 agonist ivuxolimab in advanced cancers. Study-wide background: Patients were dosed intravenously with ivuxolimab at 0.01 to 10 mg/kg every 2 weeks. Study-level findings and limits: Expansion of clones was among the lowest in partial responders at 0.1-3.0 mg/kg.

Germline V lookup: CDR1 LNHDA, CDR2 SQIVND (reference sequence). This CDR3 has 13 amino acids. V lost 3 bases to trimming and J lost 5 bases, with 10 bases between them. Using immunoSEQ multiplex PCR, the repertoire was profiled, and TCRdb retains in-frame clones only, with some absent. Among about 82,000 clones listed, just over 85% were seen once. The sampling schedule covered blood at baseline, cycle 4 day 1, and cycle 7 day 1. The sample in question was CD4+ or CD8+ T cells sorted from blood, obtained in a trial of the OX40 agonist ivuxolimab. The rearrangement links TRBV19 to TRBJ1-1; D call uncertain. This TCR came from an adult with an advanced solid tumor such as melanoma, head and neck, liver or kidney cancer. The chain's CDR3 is CASSITGDTEAFF. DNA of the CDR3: TGTGCCAGTAGTATCACCGGGGATACTGAAGCTTTCTTT.